Presented here are 17 T cell receptor beta chains from one specimen sequenced in a study of cytomegalovirus exposure and HLA in healthy donors. PCR amplification relied on 60 Vbeta primers (plus 13 Jbeta primers). This table comes from immunoSEQ multiplex PCR, and its TCRdb copy is limited to in-frame clones, with some not included. The sample holds around 97,000 clones; 73% are singletons and the top ten take roughly 4%. Sequences were obtained from PBMCs. The source of these receptors is a middle-aged man in good health and CMV-seronegative.

J is TRBJ1-6 and V is TRBV2; a possible D gene is TRBD1 (6 bases). V was clipped by 5 bases and J by 0 bases, with 11 bases between them. Germline CDR1 and CDR2: SNHLY and FYNNEI. CDR3 length: 16 amino acids. In DNA form, the CDR3 reads TGTGCCAGCAGTTATCAGGGGAACTCCTATAATTCACCCCTCCACTTT. It codes for CASSYQGNSYNSPLHF. Looking up the rest from reference TRBV2 and TRBJ1-6 gives the full variable domain: EPEVTQTPSHQVTQMGQEVILRCVPISNHLYFYWYRQILGQKVEFLVSFYNNEISEKSEIFDDQFSVERPDGSNFTLKIRSTKLEDSAMYFCASSYQGNSYNSPLHFGNGTRLTVT.

This clone was detected a few times. Compared with germline, one end of the junction differs, possibly owing to a read error. The chain carries TRBV7-8 and TRBJ1-4; 10 nucleotides line up with TRBD1. CDR3 length: 17 amino acids. In germline, CDR1 is SGHVS, CDR2 FQNEAQ. CDR3 coding DNA: TGTGCCAGCAGCCTAGCGGGGCCCGGGACAGGGGATGAAAAACTGTTTTTT. Translation gives CASSLAGPGTGDEKLFF. The full variable domain, its missing parts supplied by reference TRBV7-8 and TRBJ1-4, is GAGVSQSPRYKVAKRGQDVALRCDPISGHVSLFWYQQALGQGPEFLTYFQNEAQLDKSGLPSDRFFAERPEGSVSTLKIQRTQQEDSAVYLCASSLAGPGTGDEKLFFGSGTQLSVL.

J is TRBJ2-3 and V is TRBV1; the table names TRBD2, a call not compared with the DNA. TRBV1 is a pseudogene. This CDR3 contains 18 residues. The chain's CDR3 is CTSKYMTSGGPYTDTQYF. Written as DNA, the CDR3 is TGCACCAGCAAATATATGACTAGCGGGGGACCTTACACAGATACGCAGTATTTT.

There are a few counts of this clone. The chain is built from TRBV27 and TRBJ2-7, with 7 bases that match TRBD1. V dropped 2 bases and J dropped 5; count of bases not matched to a gene: 12. Germline V gives CDR1 MNHEY, CDR2 SMNVEV (reference sequence). There are 16 residues in the CDR3. CDR3 sequence (DNA): TGTGCCAGCAGTTTAGGGCTAGGGGGCCGCTGGAACGAGCAGTACTTC. Translation gives CASSLGLGGRWNEQYF.

This chain connects TRBV30 to TRBJ1-2; no clear D. The ends were cut back, 5 bases at V and 8 bases at J, with 12 bases in the middle. CDR1 is GTSNPN and CDR2 is SVGIG in the germline V gene (reference sequence). The CDR3 has 11 residues. This CDR3 reads CAWGPNAGYTF. CDR3 coding DNA: TGTGCCTGGGGCCCGAACGCCGGCTACACCTTC.

The rearrangement uses TRBV7-9 and TRBJ1-1, with unresolved D. The CDR3 loop spans 14 amino acids. The V gene lost 1 base and the J gene lost 5 bases, with 11 bases spanning the gap. Germline V gene sequence: CDR1 SEHNR, CDR2 FQNEAQ (reference sequence). CDR3 coding DNA: TGTGCCAGCAGCTTAGGAATTCGGGGAACTGAAGCTTTCTTT. Translation gives CASSLGIRGTEAFF.

This clone was counted between two and nine times. V usage is TRBV27 and J usage is TRBJ2-7; the match to TRBD1 covers 9 bases. The germline gives CDR1 MNHEY, CDR2 SMNVEV (reference sequence). The CDR3 covers 15 residues. Germline trimming cut 5 bases from V and 6 bases from J; bases unmatched to any gene: 11. The CDR3 nucleotides read TGTGCCAGCAGTCCTACAGGGGGCGAATTCGGCGAGCAGTACTTC. It is translated as CASSPTGGEFGEQYF.

V usage is TRBV6-5 and J usage is TRBJ2-7; 7 bases align to TRBD1. CDR1 MNHEY and CDR2 SVGAGI come from the germline V gene. The CDR3 extends over 15 amino acids. V shed 4 bases and J 0 bases; nucleotides not matched to a gene: 6. CDR3 sequence: CASSSRRDSSYEQYF. The CDR3 nucleotides read TGTGCCAGCAGTTCCCGCCGGGACAGCTCCTACGAGCAGTACTTC.

The chain combines TRBV6-1 with TRBJ2-3; TRBD2 matches at 7 bases. J lost 5 bases, V lost 7 bases, and 9 bases had no gene match. The germline V gene encodes CDR1 MNHNS and CDR2 SASEGT. The CDR3 covers 14 residues. CDR3 nucleotides: TGTGCCAGCAAGCCGGGGGGAAAGGGAGATACGCAGTATTTT. Its protein is CASKPGGKGDTQYF.

J is TRBJ2-7 and V is TRBV29-1; TRBD2 matches 7 bases. V was clipped by 4 bases and J by 5 bases; unmatched bases: 8. This CDR3 is built from 13 residues. Germline lookup yields CDR1 SQVTM and CDR2 ANQGSEA. The CDR3 DNA sequence: TGCAGCGTTGTGTCCCAGACTAGCCACGAGCAGTACTTC. It yields the protein CSVVSQTSHEQYF.

This clone was counted between two and nine times. The chain recombines TRBV27 with TRBJ2-7; 11 bases map to TRBD1. CDR1 MNHEY and CDR2 SMNVEV come from the germline V gene (reference sequence). Trimming removed 6 bases from V and 3 bases from J; junction bases left unmatched: 4. CDR3 size: 14 residues. CDR3 in amino acids: CASRPGTGGYEQYF. The CDR3 bases are TGTGCCAGCAGGCCCGGGACAGGGGGCTACGAGCAGTACTTC.

CDR3 amino acids: CASSHYVRRNTGELFF. CDR3 DNA sequence: TGTGCCAGCAGCCATTATGTCCGTAGGAACACCGGGGAGCTGTTTTTT. The chain carries TRBV4-2 and TRBJ2-2; the D is unclear. The CDR3 runs to 16 residues. Germline loops: CDR1 LGHNA, CDR2 YNFKEQ. With 3 bases removed from V and 1 base from J, the gap between germline ends came to 12 bases.

The V call is TRBV10-3, the J call TRBJ2-3; 7 bases map to TRBD2. With 0 bases clipped from V and 2 bases from J, the junction kept 2 bases outside the gene matches. The CDR3 covers 15 residues. In germline, CDR1 is ENHRY, CDR2 SYGVKD. The CDR3 DNA follows: TGTGCCATCAGTGAGTCGAGCGGGACCACAGATACGCAGTATTTT. This codes for CAISESSGTTDTQYF.

The J gene is TRBJ2-1, the V gene TRBV10-2, with 10 positions matching TRBD2. V lost 10 bases, J lost 5 bases, and 14 bases stayed unmatched. The CDR3 is made up of 16 amino acids. The germline gives CDR1 WSHSY, CDR2 SAAADI. CDR3 DNA sequence: TGCGCCACAGACTTCAGCGGGGGGGTGGCCAACAATGAGCAGTTCTTC. Translation: CATDFSGGVANNEQFF.

The V and J genes are TRBV2 and TRBJ1-3; TRBD1 aligns across 8 bases. Trimming cost V 6 bases and J 1 base; bases outside gene matches: 8. CDR1 and CDR2 from the germline V gene are SNHLY and FYNNEI. CDR3 length equals 16 residues. The CDR3 sequence: CASRQGATYSGNTIYF. The CDR3 DNA reads TGTGCCAGCAGGCAGGGGGCCACTTATTCTGGAAACACCATATATTTT. The full variable domain, its missing parts supplied by reference TRBV2 and TRBJ1-3, is EPEVTQTPSHQVTQMGQEVILRCVPISNHLYFYWYRQILGQKVEFLVSFYNNEISEKSEIFDDQFSVERPDGSNFTLKIRSTKLEDSAMYFCASRQGATYSGNTIYFGEGSWLTVV.

J is TRBJ2-5 and V is TRBV9; D remains ambiguous. CDR1 and CDR2 (germline): SGDLS, YYNGEE. V shed 0 bases and J shed 1 base, with 7 bases lying between them. The CDR3 has 14 amino acids. The CDR3, as DNA: TGTGCCAGCAGCGTAGGCGGCCTCCAAGAGACCCAGTACTTC. Amino acids: CASSVGGLQETQYF.

This chain links TRBV18 with TRBJ2-4; 10 bases match TRBD1. Trimming cost V 4 bases and J 5 bases; bases outside gene matches: 11. Germline V gives CDR1 KGHSH, CDR2 LQKENI. The length of the CDR3 is 17 residues. The CDR3 DNA reads TGTGCCAGCTCACTCTACGCCGGGACAGGGGAGCAAAACATTCAGTACTTC. It is translated as CASSLYAGTGEQNIQYF.